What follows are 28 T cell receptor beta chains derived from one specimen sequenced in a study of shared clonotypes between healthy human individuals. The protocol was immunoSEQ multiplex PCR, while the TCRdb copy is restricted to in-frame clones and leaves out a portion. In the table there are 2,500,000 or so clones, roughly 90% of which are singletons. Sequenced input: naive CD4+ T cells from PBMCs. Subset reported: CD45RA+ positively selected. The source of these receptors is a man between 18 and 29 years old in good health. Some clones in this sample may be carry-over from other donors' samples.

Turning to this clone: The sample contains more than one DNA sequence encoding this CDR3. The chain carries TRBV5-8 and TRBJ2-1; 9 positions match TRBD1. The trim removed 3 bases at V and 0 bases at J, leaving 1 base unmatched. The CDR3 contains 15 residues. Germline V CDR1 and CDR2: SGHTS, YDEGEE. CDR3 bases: TGTGCCAGCAGCTCGACAGGGGGCTCCTACAATGAGCAGTTCTTC. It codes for CASSSTGGSYNEQFF.

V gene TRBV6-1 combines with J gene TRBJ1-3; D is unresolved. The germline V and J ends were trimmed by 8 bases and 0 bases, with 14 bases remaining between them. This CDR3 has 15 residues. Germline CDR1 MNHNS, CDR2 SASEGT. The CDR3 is CASAQSFSSGNTIYF. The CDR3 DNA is TGTGCCAGCGCCCAGTCCTTCAGCTCTGGAAACACCATATATTTT.

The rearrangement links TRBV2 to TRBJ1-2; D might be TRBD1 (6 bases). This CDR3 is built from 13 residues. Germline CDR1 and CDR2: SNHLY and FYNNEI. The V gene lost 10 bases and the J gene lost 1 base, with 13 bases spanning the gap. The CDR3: CAISKQGNYGYTF. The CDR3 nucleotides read TGTGCCATCTCCAAACAGGGTAACTATGGCTACACCTTC.

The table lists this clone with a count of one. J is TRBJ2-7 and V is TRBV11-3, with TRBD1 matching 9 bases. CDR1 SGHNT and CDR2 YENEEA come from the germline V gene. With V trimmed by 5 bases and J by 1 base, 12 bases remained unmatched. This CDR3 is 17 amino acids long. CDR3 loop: CASSRFGGQGPSYEQYF. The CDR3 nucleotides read TGTGCCAGCAGCCGATTTGGAGGACAGGGGCCATCCTACGAGCAGTACTTC.

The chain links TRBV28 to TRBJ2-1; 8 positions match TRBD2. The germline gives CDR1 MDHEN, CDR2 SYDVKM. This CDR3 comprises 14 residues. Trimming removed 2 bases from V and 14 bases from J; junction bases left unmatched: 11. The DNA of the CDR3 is TGTGCCAGCAGTTTACCGGGAGGGCCCGTTGATGAGTTCTTC. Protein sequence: CASSLPGGPVDEFF.

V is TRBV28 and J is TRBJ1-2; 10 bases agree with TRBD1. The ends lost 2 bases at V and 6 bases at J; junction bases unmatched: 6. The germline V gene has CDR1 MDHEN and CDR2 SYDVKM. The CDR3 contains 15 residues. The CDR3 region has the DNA TGTGCCAGCAGTTTACTACCGGGACAGGGGAATGGCTACACCTTC. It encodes CASSLLPGQGNGYTF.

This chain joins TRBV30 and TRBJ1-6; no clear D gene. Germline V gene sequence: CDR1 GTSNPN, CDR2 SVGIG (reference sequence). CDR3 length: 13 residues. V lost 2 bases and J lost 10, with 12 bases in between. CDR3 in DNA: TGTGCCTGGAGTCTCAACATCGGATCACCCCTCCACTTT. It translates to CAWSLNIGSPLHF.

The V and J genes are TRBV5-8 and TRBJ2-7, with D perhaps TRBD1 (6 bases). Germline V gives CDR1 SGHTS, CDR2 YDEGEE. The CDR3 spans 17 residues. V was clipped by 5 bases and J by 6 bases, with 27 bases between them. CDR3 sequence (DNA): TGTGCCAGCAGTCAATATAATATCAGGGGTGAAGAAGGCGAGCAGTACTTC. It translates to CASSQYNIRGEEGEQYF. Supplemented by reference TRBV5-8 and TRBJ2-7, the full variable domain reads EAGVTQSPTHLIKTRGQQATLRCSPISGHTSVYWYQQALGLGLQFLLWYDEGEERNRGNFPPRFSGRQFPNYSSELNVNALELEDSALYLCASSQYNIRGEEGEQYFGPGTRLTVT.

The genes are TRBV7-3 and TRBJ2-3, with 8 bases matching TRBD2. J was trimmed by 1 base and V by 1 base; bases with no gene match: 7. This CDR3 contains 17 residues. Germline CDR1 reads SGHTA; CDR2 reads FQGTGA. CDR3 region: CASSLNPTSGRTDTQYF. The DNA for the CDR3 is TGTGCCAGCAGCTTAAATCCCACTAGCGGTCGCACAGATACGCAGTATTTT.

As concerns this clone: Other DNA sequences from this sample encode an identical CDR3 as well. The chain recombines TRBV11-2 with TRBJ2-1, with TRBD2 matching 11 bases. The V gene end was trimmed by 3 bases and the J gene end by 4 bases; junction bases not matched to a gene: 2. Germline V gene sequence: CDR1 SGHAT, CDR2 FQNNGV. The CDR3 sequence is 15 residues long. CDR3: CASSFTSGSYNEQFF. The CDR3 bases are TGTGCCAGCAGCTTTACTAGCGGGAGTTACAATGAGCAGTTCTTC.

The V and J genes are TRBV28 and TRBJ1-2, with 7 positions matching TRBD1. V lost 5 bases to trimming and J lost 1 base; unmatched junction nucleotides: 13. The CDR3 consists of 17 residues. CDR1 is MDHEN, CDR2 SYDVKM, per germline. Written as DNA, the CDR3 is TGTGCCAGCAGTCTTGGAGGGGGCAGCGGGAGTAACTATGGCTACACCTTC. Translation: CASSLGGGSGSNYGYTF.

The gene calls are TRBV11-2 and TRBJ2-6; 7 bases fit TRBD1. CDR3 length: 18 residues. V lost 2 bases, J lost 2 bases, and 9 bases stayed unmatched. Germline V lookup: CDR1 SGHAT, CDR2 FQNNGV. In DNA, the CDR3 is TGTGCCAGCAGCTTAATCGGCAGGGGGAAGGCTGGGGCCAACGTCCTGACTTTC. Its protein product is CASSLIGRGKAGANVLTF.

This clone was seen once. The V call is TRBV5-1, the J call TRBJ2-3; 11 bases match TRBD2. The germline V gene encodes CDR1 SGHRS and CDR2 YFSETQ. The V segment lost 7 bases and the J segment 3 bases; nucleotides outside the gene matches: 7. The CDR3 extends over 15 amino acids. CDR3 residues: CASASTSGTTDTQYF. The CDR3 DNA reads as TGCGCCAGCGCATCGACTAGCGGGACTACAGATACGCAGTATTTT.

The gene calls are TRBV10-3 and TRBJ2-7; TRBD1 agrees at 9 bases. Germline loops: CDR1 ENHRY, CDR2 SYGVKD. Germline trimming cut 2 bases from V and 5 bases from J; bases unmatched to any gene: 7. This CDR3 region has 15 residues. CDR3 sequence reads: CAISEGGTGSDEQYF. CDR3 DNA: TGTGCCATCAGTGAGGGGGGGACAGGGAGCGACGAGCAGTACTTC.

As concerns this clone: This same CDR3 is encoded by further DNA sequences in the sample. The CDR3 DNA reads TGTGCCAGCAGCTCCGGACTAGCGTACAATGAGCAGTTCTTC. Protein: CASSSGLAYNEQFF. The chain couples TRBV7-2 to TRBJ2-1; 9 bases agree with TRBD2. This CDR3 region has 14 residues. V dropped 4 bases and J dropped 4; count of bases not matched to a gene: 2. Per germline, CDR1 SGHTA and CDR2 FQGNSA.

The CDR3 protein is CASSPEAAFTSGNTIYF. The CDR3 DNA reads TGTGCCAGCAGCCCCGAGGCGGCCTTTACTTCTGGAAACACCATATATTTT. The chain recombines TRBV7-2 with TRBJ1-3; D remains unclear. The CDR3 consists of 17 residues. Germline loops: CDR1 SGHTA, CDR2 FQGNSA. Between the trimmed V and J ends, which lost 5 bases and 1 base, there was a span of 18 bases.

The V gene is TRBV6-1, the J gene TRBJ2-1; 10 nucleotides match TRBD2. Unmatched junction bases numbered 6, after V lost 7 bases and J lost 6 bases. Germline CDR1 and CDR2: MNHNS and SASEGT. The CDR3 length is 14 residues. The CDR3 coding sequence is TGTGCCAGCACAATAGCGGGAGGTCGCAATGAGCAGTTCTTC. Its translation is CASTIAGGRNEQFF.

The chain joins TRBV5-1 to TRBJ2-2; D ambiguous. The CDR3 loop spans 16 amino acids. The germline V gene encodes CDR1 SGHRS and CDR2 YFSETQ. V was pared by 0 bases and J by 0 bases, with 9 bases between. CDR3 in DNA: TGCGCCAGCAGCTTGGTACCGACCACGAACACCGGGGAGCTGTTTTTT. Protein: CASSLVPTTNTGELFF.

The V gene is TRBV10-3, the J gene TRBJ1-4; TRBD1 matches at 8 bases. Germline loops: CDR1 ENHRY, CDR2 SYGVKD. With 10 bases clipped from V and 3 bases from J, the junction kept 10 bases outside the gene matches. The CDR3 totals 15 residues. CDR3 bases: TGTGCCACCCGGACAGGGTTAGGGCCTAATGAAAAACTGTTTTTT. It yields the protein CATRTGLGPNEKLFF.

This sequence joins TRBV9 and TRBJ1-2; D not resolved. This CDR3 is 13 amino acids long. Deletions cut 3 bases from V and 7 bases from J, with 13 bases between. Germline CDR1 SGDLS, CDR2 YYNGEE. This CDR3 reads CASSGFIAGGYTF. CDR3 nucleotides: TGTGCCAGCAGCGGATTTATTGCCGGTGGCTACACCTTC.

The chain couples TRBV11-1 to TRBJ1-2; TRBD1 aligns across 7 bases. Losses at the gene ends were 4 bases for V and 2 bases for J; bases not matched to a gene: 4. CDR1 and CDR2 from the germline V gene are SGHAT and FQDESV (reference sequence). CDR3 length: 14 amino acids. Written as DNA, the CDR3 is TGTGCCAGCAGCTGGGGGGGACAGAACTATGGCTACACCTTC. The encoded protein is CASSWGGQNYGYTF.

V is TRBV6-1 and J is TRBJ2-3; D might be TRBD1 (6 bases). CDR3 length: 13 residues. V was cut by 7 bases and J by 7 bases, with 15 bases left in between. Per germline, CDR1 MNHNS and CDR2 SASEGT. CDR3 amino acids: CASITGQINTQYF. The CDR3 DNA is TGTGCCAGCATCACGGGACAAATCAATACGCAGTATTTT.

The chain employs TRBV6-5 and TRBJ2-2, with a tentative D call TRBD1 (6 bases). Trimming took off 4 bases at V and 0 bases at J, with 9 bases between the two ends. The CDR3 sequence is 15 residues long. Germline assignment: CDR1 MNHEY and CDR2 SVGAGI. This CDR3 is CASSWTATNTGELFF. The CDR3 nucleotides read TGTGCCAGCAGTTGGACAGCCACGAACACCGGGGAGCTGTTTTTT.

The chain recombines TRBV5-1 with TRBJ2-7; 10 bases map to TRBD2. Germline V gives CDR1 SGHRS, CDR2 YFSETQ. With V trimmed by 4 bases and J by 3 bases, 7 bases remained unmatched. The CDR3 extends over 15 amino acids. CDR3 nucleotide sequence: TGCGCCAGCAGCGGAAACTTAGCGGGGGGCTACGAGCAGTACTTC. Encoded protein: CASSGNLAGGYEQYF.

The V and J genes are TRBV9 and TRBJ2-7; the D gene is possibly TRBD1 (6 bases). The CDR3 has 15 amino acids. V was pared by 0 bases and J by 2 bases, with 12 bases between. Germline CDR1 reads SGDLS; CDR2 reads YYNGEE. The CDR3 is CASSVAYGQPYEQYF. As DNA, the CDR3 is TGTGCCAGCAGCGTAGCTTACGGACAGCCCTACGAGCAGTACTTC.

The CDR3 DNA reads TGTGCCAGTAGTCCGAAGACAGATATAACCCGTCTCGGGGAGCTGTTTTTT. Its translation is CASSPKTDITRLGELFF. The rearrangement links TRBV19 to TRBJ2-2, with TRBD1 as a possible D gene (5 bases). Looked up from germline, CDR1 is LNHDA and CDR2 is SQIVND (reference sequence). Trimming cost V 5 bases and J 7 bases, with 23 bases left between them. The CDR3 loop spans 17 amino acids.

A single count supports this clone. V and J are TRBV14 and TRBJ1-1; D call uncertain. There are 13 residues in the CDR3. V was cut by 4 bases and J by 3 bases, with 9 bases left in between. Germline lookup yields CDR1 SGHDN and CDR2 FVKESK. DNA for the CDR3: TGTGCCAGCAGCCGGACGATGGACACTGAAGCTTTCTTT. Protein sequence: CASSRTMDTEAFF.

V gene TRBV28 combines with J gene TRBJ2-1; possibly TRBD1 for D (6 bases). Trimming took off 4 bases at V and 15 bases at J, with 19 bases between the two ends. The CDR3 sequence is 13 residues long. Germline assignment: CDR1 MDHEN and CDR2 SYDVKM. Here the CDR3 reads CASSYGPTGQAFF. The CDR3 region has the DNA TGTGCCAGCAGTTACGGGCCTACAGGGCAGGCGTTCTTC.